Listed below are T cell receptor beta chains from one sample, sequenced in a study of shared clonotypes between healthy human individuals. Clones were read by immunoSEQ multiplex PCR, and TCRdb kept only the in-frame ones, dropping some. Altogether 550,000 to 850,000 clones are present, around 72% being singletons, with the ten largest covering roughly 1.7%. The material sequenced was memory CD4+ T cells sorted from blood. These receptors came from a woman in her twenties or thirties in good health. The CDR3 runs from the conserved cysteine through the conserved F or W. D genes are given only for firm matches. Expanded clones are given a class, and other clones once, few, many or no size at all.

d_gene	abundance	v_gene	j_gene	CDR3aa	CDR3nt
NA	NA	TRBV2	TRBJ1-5	CASSERGGQPQHF	TGTGCCAGCAGTGAAAGAGGGGGTCAGCCCCAGCATTTT
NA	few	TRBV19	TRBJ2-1	CASSIEGAARREQFF	TGTGCCAGTAGTATAGAAGGGGCAGCTAGAAGAGAGCAGTTCTTC
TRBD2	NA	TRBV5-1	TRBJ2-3	CASSFMGIAGTYTDTQYF	TGCGCCAGCAGCTTTATGGGCATAGCGGGAACCTACACAGATACGCAGTATTTT
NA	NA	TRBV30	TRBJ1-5	CAWSQDYNQPQHF	TGTGCCTGGAGCCAGGACTACAATCAGCCCCAGCATTTT
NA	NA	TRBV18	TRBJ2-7	CASSPLGQILYEQYF	TGTGCCAGCTCACCTCTAGGACAGATCCTGTACGAGCAGTACTTC
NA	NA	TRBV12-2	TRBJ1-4	CASRLITGTDTAPGRGIPNEKLFF	TGTGCAAGTCGCCTAATTACCGGGACCGATACCGCCCCCGGCCGAGGAATCCCTAATGAAAAACTGTTTTTT
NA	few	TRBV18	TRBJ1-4	CASSPLRSEKLFF	TGTGCCAGCTCACCACTTCGAAGTGAAAAACTGTTTTTT
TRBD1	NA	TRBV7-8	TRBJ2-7	CASSLGTGSHEQYF	TGTGCCAGCAGCTTAGGGACAGGGTCCCACGAGCAGTACTTC
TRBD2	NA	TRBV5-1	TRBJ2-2	CASSISGRGKAGELFF	TGCGCCAGCAGCATAAGCGGGAGGGGAAAGGCCGGGGAGCTGTTTTTT
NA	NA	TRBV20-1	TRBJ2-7	CSASEGNEQYF	TGCAGTGCATCGGAGGGTAACGAGCAGTACTTC
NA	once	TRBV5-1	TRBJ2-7	CASSSGGASGLSYEQYF	TGCGCCAGCAGCTCAGGGGGAGCTAGCGGCCTCTCCTACGAGCAGTACTTC
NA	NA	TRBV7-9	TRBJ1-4	CASSLGSGKSNEKLFF	TGTGCCAGCAGCTTAGGATCGGGGAAATCGAATGAAAAACTGTTTTTT
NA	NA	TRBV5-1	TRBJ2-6	CASSLAQGGGGANVLTF	TGCGCCAGCAGCTTGGCGCAGGGAGGTGGCGGGGCCAACGTCCTGACTTTC
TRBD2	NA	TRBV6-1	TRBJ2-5	CASRIAGGPGTQYF	TGTGCCAGCAGAATAGCGGGAGGGCCGGGGACCCAGTACTTC
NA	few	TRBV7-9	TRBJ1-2	CAAESGGTYGYTF	TGTGCAGCTGAGTCGGGGGGGACCTATGGCTACACCTTC
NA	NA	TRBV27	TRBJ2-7	CASSFSVLTSEQYF	TGTGCCAGCAGTTTCAGTGTCCTTACGAGCGAGCAGTACTTC